One sample yielded the 15 T cell receptor beta chains listed below, sequenced in a study of blood T cell repertoires in COVID-19. Repertoires were generated with immunoSEQ multiplex PCR, while TCRdb's copy carries only in-frame clones and drops some. The sample lists 360,000 or so clones; roughly 90% were seen once. The material sequenced was peripheral blood. These receptor sequences come from a woman aged 55-70 years with COVID-19, enrolled during active disease.

V usage is TRBV14 and J usage is TRBJ1-1, with a possible D match to TRBD1 (6 bases). This CDR3 region has 15 residues. Germline V gene data show CDR1 as SGHDN and CDR2 as FVKESK. With 6 bases removed from V and 5 bases from J, the gap between germline ends came to 19 bases. CDR3 sequence (DNA): TGTGCCAGCAGTCTCACTAGAGGGGGTGGAACTGAAGCTTTCTTT. It yields the protein CASSLTRGGGTEAFF.

The chain links TRBV29-1 to TRBJ2-5; TRBD1 is a possible D gene (5 bases). This CDR3 region has 12 residues. V was pared by 5 bases and J by 3 bases, with 10 bases between. The germline V gene has CDR1 SQVTM and CDR2 ANQGSEA. CDR3 region: CSVSVGEETQYF. The CDR3 DNA sequence: TGCAGCGTTTCAGTAGGGGAAGAGACCCAGTACTTC.

The V call is TRBV6-5, the J call TRBJ1-1, with D hard to call. Germline V lookup: CDR1 MNHEY, CDR2 SVGAGI. The V gene lost 5 bases and the J gene lost 4 bases, with 14 bases spanning the gap. The length of the CDR3 is 14 residues. CDR3 in amino acids: CASSPTLEGTEAFF. The CDR3 nucleotides are TGTGCCAGCAGTCCAACTTTAGAGGGCACTGAAGCTTTCTTT.

The chain carries TRBV28 and TRBJ1-6; TRBD1 aligns across 9 bases. Losses at the gene ends were 6 bases for V and 0 bases for J; bases not matched to a gene: 9. This CDR3 is 18 amino acids long. Germline CDR1 and CDR2: MDHEN and SYDVKM. CDR3 bases: TGTGCCAGCAGCCCGGACAGGGGAATACACTCCTATAATTCACCCCTCCACTTT. Residues: CASSPDRGIHSYNSPLHF.

V and J are TRBV6-5 and TRBJ2-2; TRBD1 aligns across 8 bases. Germline loops: CDR1 MNHEY, CDR2 SVGAGI. The CDR3 contains 14 residues. V was pared by 8 bases and J by 5 bases, with 7 bases of the junction left unmatched. As DNA, the CDR3 is TGTGCCAGCGAGGGCAGGGGGCGTACCGGGGAGCTGTTTTTT. Amino acids: CASEGRGRTGELFF.

The rearrangement joins TRBV6-6 to TRBJ2-3; TRBD1 agrees at 10 bases. Trimming took 6 bases from V and 4 from J; bases not matched to a gene: 7. The CDR3 length is 15 residues. Germline CDR1 reads MNHNY; CDR2 reads SVGAGI (reference sequence). DNA of the CDR3: TGTGCCAGCAGACGCCGGGACAGGGGATCAGATACGCAGTATTTT. Encoded protein: CASRRRDRGSDTQYF.

This chain joins TRBV7-9 and TRBJ1-4; D remains ambiguous. Per the germline V gene, CDR1 is SEHNR and CDR2 is FQNEAQ (reference sequence). The V end lost 0 bases, the J end lost 4 bases, and 9 bases lay between the germline ends. The CDR3 covers 15 residues. Here the CDR3 DNA reads TGTGCCAGCAGCTTAGCGGCCAGACATAATGAAAAACTGTTTTTT. It yields the protein CASSLAARHNEKLFF. The full variable domain, rest sourced from reference TRBV7-9 and TRBJ1-4, is DTGVSQNPRHKITKRGQNVTFRCDPISEHNRLYWYRQTLGQGPEFLTYFQNEAQLEKSRLLSDRFSAERPKGSFSTLEIQRTEQGDSAMYLCASSLAARHNEKLFFGSGTQLSVL.

This chain joins TRBV6-6 and TRBJ1-1; 8 bases align to TRBD1. The germline gives CDR1 MNHNY, CDR2 SVGAGI (reference sequence). The junction had 5 bases not matched to a gene; V was cut back by 6 bases and J by 2 bases. CDR3 length: 14 amino acids. CDR3 bases: TGTGCCAGCAGCCCGGACAGGGTAAACACTGAAGCTTTCTTT. It specifies CASSPDRVNTEAFF.

The chain is built from TRBV19 and TRBJ1-1, with a weak D call TRBD1 (5 bases). V shed 7 bases and J shed 4 bases, with 19 bases lying between them. The CDR3 sequence is 15 residues long. Germline V gene sequence: CDR1 LNHDA, CDR2 SQIVND (reference sequence). CDR3 loop: CASTRPGGRGTEAFF. CDR3 nucleotide sequence: TGTGCCAGTACCCGCCCGGGGGGAAGGGGCACTGAAGCTTTCTTT.

The V call is TRBV7-2, the J call TRBJ2-5; no clear D. CDR1 is SGHTA, CDR2 FQGNSA, per germline. The CDR3 consists of 14 residues. With 5 bases removed from V and 0 bases from J, the gap between germline ends came to 10 bases. Here the CDR3 reads CASSLSRNQETQYF. The DNA for the CDR3 is TGTGCCAGCAGCCTTTCGAGAAACCAAGAGACCCAGTACTTC.

This chain joins TRBV20-1 and TRBJ1-1, with D perhaps matching TRBD1 (5 bases). The V gene lost 3 bases and the J gene lost 7 bases, with 18 bases spanning the gap. CDR1 is DFQATT, CDR2 SNEGSKA, per germline (reference sequence). The CDR3 length is 14 residues. Here the CDR3 reads CSASIVAGRNEAFF. Written as DNA, the CDR3 is TGCAGTGCTAGTATTGTGGCAGGGAGGAATGAAGCTTTCTTT.

The chain combines TRBV6-5 with TRBJ1-1; TRBD1 is a possible D gene (5 bases). Germline CDR1 and CDR2: MNHEY and SVGAGI. V lost 6 bases and J 3 bases, leaving 11 bases between the germline ends. This CDR3 contains 13 residues. For the CDR3, the DNA is TGTGCCAGCAGGAAACAGGATCACACTGAAGCTTTCTTT. Translating gives CASRKQDHTEAFF.

The genes are TRBV19 and TRBJ2-2; D possibly corresponds to TRBD1 (6 bases). The CDR3 length is 15 residues. Trimming took 3 bases from V and 6 from J, leaving 14 bases between them. Germline values: CDR1 LNHDA, CDR2 SQIVND (reference sequence). CDR3 sequence: CASSIIDRRSGELFF. CDR3 coding DNA: TGTGCCAGTAGTATCATAGACAGGCGCTCCGGGGAGCTGTTTTTT.

This chain uses TRBV10-3 with TRBJ1-1; possibly TRBD1 for D (5 bases). The germline V gene encodes CDR1 ENHRY and CDR2 SYGVKD. CDR3 size: 14 residues. The germline V and J ends were trimmed by 4 bases and 1 base, with 10 bases remaining between them. In DNA, the CDR3 is TGTGCCATCAGTGCCATAGGACAGAACACTGAAGCTTTCTTT. This codes for CAISAIGQNTEAFF.

The rearrangement joins TRBV7-9 to TRBJ2-5, with 7 bases identical to TRBD1. The V gene end was trimmed by 6 bases and the J gene end by 2 bases; junction bases not matched to a gene: 3. The CDR3 length is 13 residues. Per the germline V gene, CDR1 is SEHNR and CDR2 is FQNEAQ (reference sequence). The CDR3 nucleotides read TGTGCCAGCAGGGAGACAGGGCAAGAGACCCAGTACTTC. Translating it yields CASRETGQETQYF.